The 25 T cell receptor beta chains reported below all come from one sample, sequenced in a study of OX40 agonist ivuxolimab in advanced cancers. Assay used: immunoSEQ multiplex PCR; TCRdb lists only in-frame clones, some missing. Among more than 20,000 clones listed, 75% to 90% were seen once. Here the sequenced sample was CD4+ or CD8+ T cells sorted from blood, taken in a trial of the OX40 agonist ivuxolimab. The receptors stem from an adult with an advanced solid tumor such as melanoma, head and neck, liver or kidney cancer.

The CDR3 nucleotides are TGTGCCAGCAGTGGCTACGCCTTAGGAGTGGTC. Encoded protein: CASSGYALGVV. This chain uses TRBV2 with TRBJ2-7; no clear D. The CDR3 loop spans 11 amino acids. CDR1 and CDR2 from the germline V gene are SNHLY and FYNNEI.

In its sample, this clone was seen once. This sequence joins TRBV9 and TRBJ2-1; TRBD1 matches at 7 bases. The V segment lost 1 base and the J segment 5 bases; nucleotides outside the gene matches: 9. The CDR3 has 16 residues. Germline V lookup: CDR1 SGDLS, CDR2 YYNGEE. In DNA form, the CDR3 reads TGTGCCAGCAGCGTAAGTCTAGTCGGGACAGACAATGAGCAGTTCTTC. The encoded protein is CASSVSLVGTDNEQFF. Full variable domain (missing parts from reference TRBV9 and TRBJ2-1): DSGVTQTPKHLITATGQRVTLRCSPRSGDLSVYWYQQSLDQGLQFLIQYYNGEERAKGNILERFSAQQFPDLHSELNLSSLELGDSALYFCASSVSLVGTDNEQFFGPGTRLTVL.

The chain recombines TRBV4-1 with TRBJ2-7; a weak D match, TRBD1 (6 bases). Trimming cost V 4 bases and J 0 bases, with 10 bases left between them. This CDR3 is built from 14 residues. Germline V CDR1 and CDR2: MGHRA, YSYEKL. The CDR3 region is CASSRQDLSYEQYF. The CDR3 DNA is TGCGCCAGCAGCCGACAGGACCTCTCCTACGAGCAGTACTTC.

This clone is hyperexpanded (1% or more) in the sample. The rearrangement links TRBV6-5 to TRBJ2-1, with TRBD2 matching 12 bases. The CDR3 runs 15 residues. The germline V gene has CDR1 MNHEY and CDR2 SVGAGI. J lost 10 bases, V lost 3 bases, and 7 bases had no gene match. The CDR3 spells CASSYGRLAGAEQFF. CDR3 nucleotides: TGTGCCAGCAGTTATGGGAGACTAGCGGGGGCGGAGCAGTTCTTC.

This chain uses TRBV4-2 with TRBJ2-1; possible D gene TRBD2, 6 bases. This CDR3 has 14 amino acids. The germline V and J ends were trimmed by 2 bases and 5 bases, with 10 bases remaining between them. CDR1 and CDR2 (germline): LGHNA, YNFKEQ. The CDR3 DNA reads TGTGCCAGCAGCCAACGCGGGATTAACAATGAGCAGTTCTTC. This sequence encodes CASSQRGINNEQFF.

A word on this clone: The same CDR3 also results from other DNA sequences found in this sample. The chain combines TRBV10-3 with TRBJ2-3; TRBD1 might be the D (7 bases). CDR1 and CDR2 from the germline V gene are ENHRY and SYGVKD. This CDR3 contains 15 residues. V shed 8 bases and J shed 4 bases, with 19 bases lying between them. The CDR3 reads CAIENQGGGPDTQYF. CDR3 coding DNA: TGTGCCATCGAGAACCAGGGGGGCGGACCAGATACGCAGTATTTT.

The rearrangement uses TRBV10-1 and TRBJ2-1, with 10 bases that match TRBD2. Trimming removed 0 bases from V and 4 bases from J; junction bases left unmatched: 3. Germline CDR1 WNHNN, CDR2 SYGVQD (reference sequence). The CDR3 spans 16 residues. The CDR3 region is CASSESTSGLYNEQFF. CDR3 sequence (DNA): TGCGCCAGCAGTGAGTCGACTAGCGGGCTTTACAATGAGCAGTTCTTC.

Comments on this clone: Other nucleotide sequences in the sample specify the same CDR3. The chain is built from TRBV6-1 and TRBJ1-2; 9 nucleotides agree with TRBD1. Losses at the gene ends were 4 bases for V and 4 bases for J; bases not matched to a gene: 10. The CDR3 spans 16 residues. Germline V lookup: CDR1 MNHNS, CDR2 SASEGT. The CDR3 protein is CASSAGTGGVGYGYTF. The CDR3 DNA reads TGTGCCAGCAGTGCCGGAACAGGGGGCGTGGGCTATGGCTACACCTTC.

The chain recombines TRBV5-1 with TRBJ2-7; TRBD2 might be the D (6 bases). Per the germline V gene, CDR1 is SGHRS and CDR2 is YFSETQ. The V end lost 0 bases, the J end lost 2 bases, and 18 bases lay between the germline ends. The CDR3 spans 17 residues. The CDR3 nucleotides are TGCGCCAGCAGCTTGGCCATCCGGGGCGGGACCCCCTACGAGCAGTACTTC. This translates into CASSLAIRGGTPYEQYF. The full variable domain, in which reference TRBV5-1 and TRBJ2-7 provide the parts outside the CDR3, is KAGVTQTPRYLIKTRGQQVTLSCSPISGHRSVSWYQQTPGQGLQFLFEYFSETQRNKGNFPGRFSGRQFSNSRSEMNVSTLELGDSALYLCASSLAIRGGTPYEQYFGPGTRLTVT.

The chain is built from TRBV14 and TRBJ2-3, with 10 bases matching TRBD1. V dropped 4 bases and J dropped 6; count of bases not matched to a gene: 10. Germline CDR1 and CDR2: SGHDN and FVKESK. CDR3 size: 16 residues. The CDR3 spells CASSLRTGGLADTQYF. CDR3 nucleotide sequence: TGTGCCAGCAGCCTCCGGACAGGGGGGTTGGCGGATACGCAGTATTTT. The variable domain in full, completed from reference TRBV14 and TRBJ2-3, reads EAGVTQFPSHSVIEKGQTVTLRCDPISGHDNLYWYRRVMGKEIKFLLHFVKESKQDESGMPNNRFLAERTGGTYSTLKVQPAELEDSGVYFCASSLRTGGLADTQYFGPGTRLTVL.

The CDR3 loop is CATSTGRLFRFTDTQYF. In nucleotides, the CDR3 is TGTGCCACCAGCACAGGGCGGCTTTTTCGATTCACAGATACGCAGTATTTT. The genes are TRBV15 and TRBJ2-3; the D gene is possibly TRBD1 (5 bases). V was shortened by 4 bases and J by 2 bases, with 19 bases between the two germline ends. The germline V gene has CDR1 LNHNV and CDR2 YYDKDF (reference sequence). The CDR3 has 17 residues.

The V gene is TRBV4-3, the J gene TRBJ2-7; 10 bases agree with TRBD2. The length of the CDR3 is 18 residues. Germline-derived CDR1 and CDR2 are LGHNA and YSLEER. V was clipped by 1 base and J by 7 bases; unmatched bases: 16. The chain's CDR3 is CASSQATSMLAGEGEQYF. The CDR3 nucleotides read TGCGCCAGCAGCCAAGCCACCTCTATGCTAGCGGGAGAGGGAGAGCAGTACTTC.

This clone was detected only once. V and J are TRBV14 and TRBJ2-7; D call uncertain. Germline lookup yields CDR1 SGHDN and CDR2 FVKESK. The CDR3 has 12 amino acids. V was pared by 4 bases and J by 5 bases, with 9 bases between. DNA of the CDR3: TGTGCCAGCAGCCCCTATCGGAACGAGCAGTACTTC. Translated: CASSPYRNEQYF.

The V gene is TRBV5-1, the J gene TRBJ1-6; 7 bases align to TRBD1. This CDR3 spans 15 amino acids. Germline assignment: CDR1 SGHRS and CDR2 YFSETQ. The V and J ends lost 3 bases and 9 bases, in that order; junction bases with no gene match: 9. This chain's CDR3 is CASSSGQAGGSPLHF. In DNA, the CDR3 is TGCGCCAGCAGCTCTGGACAGGCCGGGGGTTCACCCCTCCACTTT.

The chain combines TRBV18 with TRBJ2-1; D is possibly TRBD2 (6 bases). The germline V gene encodes CDR1 KGHSH and CDR2 LQKENI. The CDR3 consists of 15 residues. V lost 3 bases to trimming and J lost 2 bases, with 11 bases between them. The CDR3: CASSPAGLAYNEQFF. In DNA, the CDR3 is TGTGCCAGCTCACCGGCGGGATTGGCCTACAATGAGCAGTTCTTC.

This CDR3 reads CASSLLQGAGAFF. Written as DNA, the CDR3 is TGTGCCAGCAGCTTACTCCAAGGGGCGGGTGCTTTCTTT. This chain links TRBV7-8 with TRBJ1-1; a possible D gene is TRBD1 (5 bases). Trimming removed 2 bases from V and 11 bases from J, with 15 bases in between. The CDR3 spans 13 residues. Looked up from germline, CDR1 is SGHVS and CDR2 is FQNEAQ.

The DNA of the CDR3 is TGTGCCAGCAGTGCGACAGCCCGGGACACTGAAGCTTTCTTT. Its translation is CASSATARDTEAFF. The gene calls are TRBV2 and TRBJ1-1; perhaps TRBD1 as D (5 bases). Per the germline V gene, CDR1 is SNHLY and CDR2 is FYNNEI. The V gene lost 4 bases and the J gene lost 3 bases, with 12 bases spanning the gap. The CDR3 has 14 amino acids.

CDR3 DNA: TGTGCCTGGAGTGCCGGGACTAGAGAGACCCAGTACTTC. Translation gives CAWSAGTRETQYF. V and J are TRBV30 and TRBJ2-5; 8 bases agree with TRBD2. The CDR3 sequence is 13 residues long. Trimming cost V 1 base and J 4 bases; bases outside gene matches: 2. CDR1 and CDR2 from the germline V gene are GTSNPN and SVGIG (reference sequence).

J is TRBJ2-1 and V is TRBV7-3, with a weak D call TRBD2 (5 bases). The germline CDR1 and CDR2 sequences are SGHTA and FQGTGA. V was pared by 1 base and J by 7 bases, with 8 bases between. The CDR3 spans 13 residues. The CDR3 protein is CASSLIGGNEQFF. Here the CDR3 DNA reads TGTGCCAGCAGCTTAATTGGCGGGAATGAGCAGTTCTTC.

The chain carries TRBV7-3 and TRBJ1-1; no definite D call. Per the germline V gene, CDR1 is SGHTA and CDR2 is FQGTGA. V shed 1 base and J shed 1 base, with 10 bases lying between them. CDR3 size: 15 residues. The CDR3 region is CASSLIGSPNTEAFF. CDR3 in DNA: TGTGCCAGCAGCTTAATCGGGAGCCCGAACACTGAAGCTTTCTTT.

V and J are TRBV18 and TRBJ2-7; 7 bases match TRBD1. Germline V gives CDR1 KGHSH, CDR2 LQKENI. The CDR3 has 12 amino acids. Trimming removed 5 bases from V and 12 bases from J; junction bases left unmatched: 10. The CDR3 coding sequence is TGTGCCAGCTCAGTACAGGGGAATGAACGGTACTTC. As protein: CASSVQGNERYF.

This clone appeared a few times. The V gene is TRBV2, the J gene TRBJ1-6, with 8 bases that match TRBD1. The germline CDR1 and CDR2 sequences are SNHLY and FYNNEI. With V trimmed by 11 bases and J by 5 bases, 8 bases remained unmatched. CDR3 length: 14 residues. The CDR3 DNA follows: TGTGCCGGCTCAGGGGGCGCGGATAATTCACCCCTCCACTTT. This sequence encodes CAGSGGADNSPLHF.

This clone was seen once. The gene calls are TRBV7-6 and TRBJ2-4; either TRBD1 or TRBD2 may supply D (6 bases each). The length of the CDR3 is 20 residues. With 5 bases removed from V and 7 bases from J, the gap between germline ends came to 33 bases. Germline CDR1 is SGHVS and CDR2 is FNYEAQ. CDR3: CASSTFPRESPMRGGNIQYF. For the CDR3, the DNA is TGTGCCAGCAGCACCTTTCCCCGGGAGAGCCCGATGAGAGGGGGTAACATTCAGTACTTC.

The CDR3 bases are TGTGCCAGTAGTCCACTCCAGGGGCTTGGTGGGCTAGAGACCCAGTACTTC. This codes for CASSPLQGLGGLETQYF. This chain uses TRBV19 with TRBJ2-5, with D possibly being TRBD1 (6 bases). The CDR3 sequence is 17 residues long. CDR1 LNHDA and CDR2 SQIVND come from the germline V gene (reference sequence). The V end was cut by 5 bases, the J end by 4 bases, with 23 bases between.

CDR3 amino acids: CSVDRAGRRETQYF. Here the CDR3 DNA reads TGCAGCGTTGATAGGGCGGGCCGAAGAGAGACCCAGTACTTC. The genes are TRBV29-1 and TRBJ2-5; a possible D gene is TRBD2 (5 bases). Germline CDR1 SQVTM, CDR2 ANQGSEA. This CDR3 comprises 14 residues. Trimming removed 3 bases at V and 4 bases at J, with 15 bases between.